The 25 T cell receptor beta chains listed next were all sequenced from one sample in a study of cytotoxic CD8 clonotypes in ibrutinib-treated CLL. Sequencing was performed with immunoSEQ multiplex PCR; in TCRdb, only in-frame clones are kept and a portion is missing. Among fewer than 75,000 clones listed, more than 70% were seen once. The source was PBMCs, collected after 12 months of ibrutinib treatment. These receptors were taken from a human donor with chronic lymphocytic leukemia.

CDR3 DNA sequence: TGTGCCAGCAGTCCGACCACTGAGGAAGCTTTCTTT. This gives the protein CASSPTTEEAFF. The rearrangement links TRBV6-5 to TRBJ1-1; D is unclear. The CDR3 runs 12 residues. Deletions cut 5 bases from V and 8 bases from J, with 12 bases between. Germline V gene lookup returns CDR1 MNHEY and CDR2 SVGAGI.

V gene TRBV27 combines with J gene TRBJ1-5, with a tentative D call TRBD1 (6 bases). The germline V gene has CDR1 MNHEY and CDR2 SMNVEV (reference sequence). V gave up 2 bases and J gave up 3 bases, with 17 bases separating them. The CDR3 loop spans 17 amino acids. This chain's CDR3 is CASSLLAGALPNQPQHF. In nucleotides, the CDR3 is TGTGCCAGCAGTTTACTAGCGGGGGCGCTTCCCAATCAGCCCCAGCATTTT.

This clone was detected a few times. The rearrangement links TRBV9 to TRBJ1-1; D uncertain. Deletions cut 0 bases from V and 4 bases from J, with 7 bases between. The CDR3 is 13 amino acids. CDR1 is SGDLS and CDR2 is YYNGEE in the germline V gene. CDR3 sequence reads: CASSVDHGTEAFF. The CDR3 bases are TGTGCCAGCAGCGTAGATCATGGCACTGAAGCTTTCTTT.

The rearrangement joins TRBV10-3 to TRBJ2-7; TRBD2 aligns across 11 bases. The V and J ends lost 4 bases and 2 bases, in that order; junction bases with no gene match: 4. Germline V gene sequence: CDR1 ENHRY, CDR2 SYGVKD. The CDR3 loop spans 15 amino acids. As DNA, the CDR3 is TGTGCCATCAGTGCCGCTAGCGGGGGGACCTACGAGCAGTACTTC. Its translation: CAISAASGGTYEQYF.

J is TRBJ2-7 and V is TRBV5-1; 8 nucleotides match TRBD2. V trimming: 4 bases; J trimming: 3 bases; junction bases outside the gene matches: 9. Per the germline V gene, CDR1 is SGHRS and CDR2 is YFSETQ. There are 15 residues in the CDR3. The chain's CDR3 is CASSPTPGGDYEQYF. In DNA, the CDR3 is TGCGCCAGCAGCCCCACCCCCGGGGGGGACTACGAGCAGTACTTC.

This clone was counted a single time. The J gene is TRBJ2-1, the V gene TRBV6-1; TRBD2 matches at 8 bases. The CDR3 loop spans 17 amino acids. The V segment lost 4 bases and the J segment 8 bases; nucleotides outside the gene matches: 16. The germline CDR1 and CDR2 sequences are MNHNS and SASEGT. In nucleotides, the CDR3 is TGTGCCAGCAGTGGCGGTCGGGCGGGAGGTAGGAGCGATGAGCAGTTCTTC. It specifies CASSGGRAGGRSDEQFF.

The CDR3 DNA reads as TGCGCCAGCAGCCAAGAGGGTTCTGGGGCCAACGTCCTGACTTTC. Protein: CASSQEGSGANVLTF. The J gene is TRBJ2-6, the V gene TRBV4-3; D is unclear. V was pared by 0 bases and J by 1 base, with 4 bases between. This CDR3 comprises 15 residues. The germline gives CDR1 LGHNA, CDR2 YSLEER.

This chain connects TRBV5-6 to TRBJ1-5, with D hard to call. Per germline, CDR1 SGHDT and CDR2 YYEEEE. The CDR3 has 14 amino acids. The V end was cut by 2 bases, the J end by 4 bases, with 10 bases between. CDR3 DNA: TGTGCCAGCAGCTTAGCAGGCAAAAATCAGCCCCAGCATTTT. Encoded protein: CASSLAGKNQPQHF.

This clone occurred once. The chain joins TRBV7-2 to TRBJ2-7, with D possibly matching TRBD1 (5 bases). Germline V lookup: CDR1 SGHTA, CDR2 FQGNSA. V dropped 1 base and J dropped 3 bases, with 10 bases sitting between them. This CDR3 has 14 amino acids. The CDR3 nucleotides are TGTGCCAGCAGCTTAGTTAAACAGGACTACGAGCAGTACTTC. It encodes CASSLVKQDYEQYF.

The CDR3 bases are TGCGCCAGCAGCTTGGGGGGGACCTCTGGAAACACCATATATTTT. Translating it yields CASSLGGTSGNTIYF. The genes are TRBV5-1 and TRBJ1-3; TRBD1 might be the D (5 bases). Looked up from germline, CDR1 is SGHRS and CDR2 is YFSETQ. The CDR3 has 15 residues. V gave up 0 bases and J gave up 0 bases, with 7 bases separating them.

This chain connects TRBV13 to TRBJ2-7; TRBD1 matches 9 bases. The CDR3 has 17 residues. From germline, CDR1 is PRHDT and CDR2 FYEKMQ (reference sequence). V shed 0 bases and J 6 bases; nucleotides not matched to a gene: 12. The CDR3 protein is CASSLGLGRDRGFEQYF. The CDR3 DNA is TGTGCCAGCAGCTTAGGCCTCGGACGAGACAGGGGGTTCGAGCAGTACTTC.

The chain uses TRBV5-1 and TRBJ2-7, with D perhaps assigned TRBD1 or TRBD2 (5 bases each). Germline CDR1 reads SGHRS; CDR2 reads YFSETQ. There are 16 residues in the CDR3. V lost 2 bases to trimming and J lost 7 bases, with 22 bases between them. This CDR3 is CASSFRVRDQTGEQYF. CDR3 coding DNA: TGCGCCAGCAGCTTCAGGGTGAGGGACCAGACGGGGGAGCAGTACTTC.

This clone occurred a few times. The chain combines TRBV6-1 with TRBJ1-1; the D gene is possibly TRBD1 (6 bases). The V end lost 6 bases, the J end lost 7 bases, and 12 bases lay between the germline ends. Germline loops: CDR1 MNHNS, CDR2 SASEGT. This CDR3 has 12 residues. The CDR3 spells CASRLQGGEAFF. The CDR3 DNA is TGTGCCAGCAGGCTACAGGGAGGTGAAGCTTTCTTT.

This rearrangement joins TRBV21-1 to TRBJ2-7; the table assigns TRBD1, which was not confirmed against the DNA. TRBV21-1 is listed as a pseudogene. This CDR3 contains 14 residues. The CDR3 protein is CASSKTTASYEQYF. CDR3 sequence (DNA): TGTGCCAGCAGCAAAACGACAGCTTCCTACGAGCAGTACTTC.

V and J are TRBV19 and TRBJ2-7, with D tentatively TRBD1 (6 bases). There are 13 residues in the CDR3. Germline loops: CDR1 LNHDA, CDR2 SQIVND (reference sequence). Trimming pared 11 bases from V and 3 bases from J, leaving 17 bases between. CDR3 amino acids: CASQGQTGYEQYF. The DNA of the CDR3 is TGTGCCTCCCAAGGACAGACTGGCTACGAGCAGTACTTC.

The gene calls are TRBV29-1 and TRBJ1-2; tentative D call: TRBD1 (5 bases). V shed 4 bases and J shed 2 bases, with 11 bases lying between them. From germline, CDR1 is SQVTM and CDR2 ANQGSEA. This CDR3 is 13 amino acids long. CDR3 nucleotide sequence: TGCAGCGTTGCCGGGGGTGAGAACTATGGCTACACCTTC. Amino acid sequence: CSVAGGENYGYTF.

V usage is TRBV7-8 and J usage is TRBJ2-1; D call uncertain. With 5 bases removed from V and 8 bases from J, the gap between germline ends came to 10 bases. The CDR3 extends over 12 amino acids. Germline CDR1 reads SGHVS; CDR2 reads FQNEAQ. The CDR3 is CASSLGWYEQFF. CDR3 coding DNA: TGTGCCAGCAGCCTAGGTTGGTATGAGCAGTTCTTC.

This clone was observed a handful of times. The chain employs TRBV6-5 and TRBJ1-1, with D possibly matching TRBD1 (6 bases). Germline assignment: CDR1 MNHEY and CDR2 SVGAGI. This CDR3 has 16 residues. Trimming took off 2 bases at V and 5 bases at J, with 18 bases between the two ends. The CDR3 loop is CASSYVGVRGETEAFF. In DNA, the CDR3 is TGTGCCAGCAGTTACGTCGGGGTTAGGGGGGAGACTGAAGCTTTCTTT.

The chain couples TRBV29-1 to TRBJ2-1; TRBD2 matches 8 bases. The CDR3 loop spans 16 amino acids. Losses at the gene ends were 7 bases for V and 4 bases for J; bases not matched to a gene: 15. Germline lookup yields CDR1 SQVTM and CDR2 ANQGSEA. The CDR3: CSAVPVGGRFYNEQFF. The CDR3 DNA reads TGCAGCGCCGTCCCGGTTGGCGGGAGGTTTTACAATGAGCAGTTCTTC.

The chain carries TRBV29-1 and TRBJ2-7; D may match TRBD1 or TRBD2 (5 bases each). The germline CDR1 and CDR2 sequences are SQVTM and ANQGSEA. V gave up 3 bases and J gave up 0 bases, with 21 bases separating them. The CDR3 sequence is 17 residues long. The CDR3 DNA sequence: TGCAGCGTTGATGGGACCGATGTTGGATCCTCCTCCTACGAGCAGTACTTC. As protein: CSVDGTDVGSSSYEQYF.

This clone was picked up one time. V usage is TRBV9 and J usage is TRBJ2-3; 7 bases are shared with TRBD2. The CDR3 sequence is 15 residues long. V was pared by 4 bases and J by 8 bases, with 13 bases of the junction left unmatched. The V gene's germline CDR1 is SGDLS and CDR2 YYNGEE. The CDR3 loop is CASSTSGEAMGTQYF. In DNA form, the CDR3 reads TGTGCCAGCAGCACAAGCGGGGAAGCCATGGGTACGCAGTATTTT.

The chain recombines TRBV9 with TRBJ1-1; perhaps TRBD1 as D (6 bases). V was shortened by 0 bases and J by 1 base, with 13 bases between the two germline ends. CDR3 length equals 16 residues. Germline assignment: CDR1 SGDLS and CDR2 YYNGEE. The CDR3 is CASSVGKGGGNTEAFF. The DNA for the CDR3 is TGTGCCAGCAGCGTAGGAAAAGGGGGAGGGAACACTGAAGCTTTCTTT.

The chain employs TRBV4-1 and TRBJ2-2, with 8 bases identical to TRBD2. This CDR3 region has 17 residues. V was clipped by 1 base and J by 2 bases; unmatched bases: 6. Germline lookup yields CDR1 MGHRA and CDR2 YSYEKL. The CDR3 DNA is TGCGCCAGCAGCCAAGCTCTTACTAGCGGAAACACCGGGGAGCTGTTTTTT. This encodes CASSQALTSGNTGELFF.

This clone was recorded only once. The rearrangement joins TRBV18 to TRBJ2-7; D may match TRBD1 or TRBD2 (6 bases each). V gave up 0 bases and J gave up 2 bases, with 11 bases separating them. Germline V gene data show CDR1 as KGHSH and CDR2 as LQKENI. The CDR3 loop spans 15 amino acids. CDR3 protein: CASSPPGGKTYEQYF. As DNA, the CDR3 is TGTGCCAGCTCACCACCAGGGGGGAAGACCTACGAGCAGTACTTC.

The chain combines TRBV5-4 with TRBJ2-2; 8 bases fit TRBD1. This CDR3 is built from 16 residues. Germline CDR1 reads SGHNT; CDR2 reads YYREEE (reference sequence). V dropped 4 bases and J dropped 5; count of bases not matched to a gene: 10. The CDR3 reads CASSPGQGLKTGELFF. CDR3 DNA: TGTGCCAGCAGCCCCGGACAGGGCTTAAAAACCGGGGAGCTGTTTTTT.